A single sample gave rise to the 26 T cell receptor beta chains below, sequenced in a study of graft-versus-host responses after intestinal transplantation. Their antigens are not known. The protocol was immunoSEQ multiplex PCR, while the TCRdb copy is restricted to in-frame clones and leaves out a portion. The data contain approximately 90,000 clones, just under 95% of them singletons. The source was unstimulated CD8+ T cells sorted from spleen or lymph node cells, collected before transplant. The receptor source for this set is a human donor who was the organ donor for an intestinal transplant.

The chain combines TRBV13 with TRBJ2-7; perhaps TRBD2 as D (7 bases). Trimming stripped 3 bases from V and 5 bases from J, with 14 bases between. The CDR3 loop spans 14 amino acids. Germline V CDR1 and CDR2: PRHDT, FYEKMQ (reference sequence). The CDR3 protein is CASSFRTGGNEQYF. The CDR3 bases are TGTGCCAGCAGCTTTCGAACGGGGGGCAACGAGCAGTACTTC.

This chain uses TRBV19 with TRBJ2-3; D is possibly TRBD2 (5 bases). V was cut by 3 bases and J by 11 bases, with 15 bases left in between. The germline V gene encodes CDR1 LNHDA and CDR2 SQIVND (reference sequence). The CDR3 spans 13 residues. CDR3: CASSISLTGGQYF. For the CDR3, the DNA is TGTGCCAGTAGTATTAGTTTGACCGGAGGGCAGTATTTT.

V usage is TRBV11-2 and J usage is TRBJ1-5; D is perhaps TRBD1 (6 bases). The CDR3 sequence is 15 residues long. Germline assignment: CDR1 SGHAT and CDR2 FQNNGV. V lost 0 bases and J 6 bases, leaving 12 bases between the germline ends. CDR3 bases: TGTGCCAGCAGCTTAGAGTGGGGGCTCGGTCAGCCCCAGCATTTT. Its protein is CASSLEWGLGQPQHF.

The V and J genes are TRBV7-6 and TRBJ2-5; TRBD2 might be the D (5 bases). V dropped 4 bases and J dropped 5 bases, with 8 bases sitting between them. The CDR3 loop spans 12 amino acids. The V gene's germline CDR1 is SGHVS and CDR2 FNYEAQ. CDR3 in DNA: TGTGCCAGCAGCTCATCGGGGGAGACCCAGTACTTC. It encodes CASSSSGETQYF. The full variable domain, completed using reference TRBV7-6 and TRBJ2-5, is GAGVSQSPRYKVTKRGQDVALRCDPISGHVSLYWYRQALGQGPEFLTYFNYEAQQDKSGLPNDRFSAERPEGSISTLTIQRTEQRDSAMYRCASSSSGETQYFGPGTRLLVL.

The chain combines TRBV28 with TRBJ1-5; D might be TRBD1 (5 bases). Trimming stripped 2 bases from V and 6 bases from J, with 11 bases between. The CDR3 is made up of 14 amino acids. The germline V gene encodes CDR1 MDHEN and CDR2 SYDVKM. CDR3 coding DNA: TGTGCCAGCAGTTTAAGGCAGGGAGGTCAGCCCCAGCATTTT. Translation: CASSLRQGGQPQHF.

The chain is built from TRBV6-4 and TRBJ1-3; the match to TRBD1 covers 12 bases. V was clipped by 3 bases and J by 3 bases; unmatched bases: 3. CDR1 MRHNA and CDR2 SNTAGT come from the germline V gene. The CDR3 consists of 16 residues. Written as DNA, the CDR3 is TGTGCCAGCAGTGATGGGACAGGGGGCCGTGGAAACACCATATATTTT. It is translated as CASSDGTGGRGNTIYF.

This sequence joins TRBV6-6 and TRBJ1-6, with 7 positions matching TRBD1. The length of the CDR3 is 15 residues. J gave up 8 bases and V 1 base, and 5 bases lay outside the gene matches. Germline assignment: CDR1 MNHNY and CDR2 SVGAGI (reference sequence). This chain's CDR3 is CASSYYRGWDSPLHF. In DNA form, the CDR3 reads TGTGCCAGCAGTTACTACAGGGGTTGGGATTCACCCCTCCACTTT.

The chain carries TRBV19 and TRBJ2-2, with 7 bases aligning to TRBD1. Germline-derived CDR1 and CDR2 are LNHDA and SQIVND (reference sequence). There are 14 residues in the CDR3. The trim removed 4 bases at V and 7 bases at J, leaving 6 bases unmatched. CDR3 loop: CASSSRGQIGELFF. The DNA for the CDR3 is TGTGCCAGTAGTAGCCGGGGACAGATCGGGGAGCTGTTTTTT.

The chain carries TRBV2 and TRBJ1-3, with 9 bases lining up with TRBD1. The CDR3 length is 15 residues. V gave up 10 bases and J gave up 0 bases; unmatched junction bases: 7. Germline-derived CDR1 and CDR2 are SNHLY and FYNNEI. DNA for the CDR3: TGTGCCACCTACGGACAGGGGATCTCTGGAAACACCATATATTTT. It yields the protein CATYGQGISGNTIYF.

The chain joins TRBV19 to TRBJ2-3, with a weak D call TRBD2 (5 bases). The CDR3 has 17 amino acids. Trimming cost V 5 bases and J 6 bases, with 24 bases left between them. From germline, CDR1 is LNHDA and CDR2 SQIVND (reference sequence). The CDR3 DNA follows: TGTGCCAGTAGTCCGCCTCCGTTTAGGAGGAATGCGGATACGCAGTATTTT. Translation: CASSPPPFRRNADTQYF.

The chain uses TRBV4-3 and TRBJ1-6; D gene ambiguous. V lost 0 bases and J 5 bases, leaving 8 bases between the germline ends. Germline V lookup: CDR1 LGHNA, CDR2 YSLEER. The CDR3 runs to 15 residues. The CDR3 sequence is CASSQDLQDNSPLHF. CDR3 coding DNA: TGCGCCAGCAGCCAAGATTTACAAGATAATTCACCCCTCCACTTT.

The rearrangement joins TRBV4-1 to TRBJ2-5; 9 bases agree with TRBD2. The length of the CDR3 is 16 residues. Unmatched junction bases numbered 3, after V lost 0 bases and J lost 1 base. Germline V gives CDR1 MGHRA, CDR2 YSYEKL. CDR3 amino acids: CASSQERGGVQETQYF. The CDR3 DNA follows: TGCGCCAGCAGCCAAGAGCGGGGGGGAGTCCAAGAGACCCAGTACTTC.

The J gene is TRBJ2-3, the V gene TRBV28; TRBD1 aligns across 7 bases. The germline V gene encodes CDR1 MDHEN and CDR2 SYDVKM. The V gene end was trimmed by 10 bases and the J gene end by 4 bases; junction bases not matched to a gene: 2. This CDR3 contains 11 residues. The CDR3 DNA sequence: TGTGCCATACAGGGGTCAGATACGCAGTATTTT. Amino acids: CAIQGSDTQYF.

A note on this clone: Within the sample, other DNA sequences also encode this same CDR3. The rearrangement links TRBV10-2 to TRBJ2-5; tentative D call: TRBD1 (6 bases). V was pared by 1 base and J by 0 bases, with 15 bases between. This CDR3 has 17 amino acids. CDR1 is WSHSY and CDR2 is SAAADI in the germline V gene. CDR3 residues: CASSEFRTGWDQETQYF. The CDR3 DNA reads TGCGCCAGCAGTGAGTTTAGAACAGGGTGGGACCAAGAGACCCAGTACTTC.

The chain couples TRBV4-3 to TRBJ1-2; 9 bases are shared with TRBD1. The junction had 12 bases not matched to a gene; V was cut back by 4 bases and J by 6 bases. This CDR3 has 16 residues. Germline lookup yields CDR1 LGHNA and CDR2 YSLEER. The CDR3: CASSLRQGEASDGYTF. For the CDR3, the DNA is TGCGCCAGCAGCCTGAGACAGGGGGAAGCAAGCGATGGCTACACCTTC.

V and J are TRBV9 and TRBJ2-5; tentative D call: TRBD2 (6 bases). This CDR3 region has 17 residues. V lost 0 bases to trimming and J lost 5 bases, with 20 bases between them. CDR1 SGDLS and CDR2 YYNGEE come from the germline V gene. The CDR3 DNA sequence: TGTGCCAGCAGCGTAGGTTCTACGGCGGGGAACAGTGAGACCCAGTACTTC. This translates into CASSVGSTAGNSETQYF.

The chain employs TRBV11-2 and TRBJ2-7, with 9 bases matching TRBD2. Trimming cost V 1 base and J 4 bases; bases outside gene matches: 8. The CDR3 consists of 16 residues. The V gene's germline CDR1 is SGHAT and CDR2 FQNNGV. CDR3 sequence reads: CASSLVTAGGQYEQYF. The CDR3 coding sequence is TGTGCCAGCAGCTTAGTCACAGCGGGGGGCCAATACGAGCAGTACTTC.

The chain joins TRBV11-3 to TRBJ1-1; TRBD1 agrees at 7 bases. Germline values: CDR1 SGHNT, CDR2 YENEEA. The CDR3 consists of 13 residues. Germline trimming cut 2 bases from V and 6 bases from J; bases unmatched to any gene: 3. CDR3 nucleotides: TGTGCCAGCAGCTTACAAGGGGGCTCTGAAGCTTTCTTT. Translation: CASSLQGGSEAFF.

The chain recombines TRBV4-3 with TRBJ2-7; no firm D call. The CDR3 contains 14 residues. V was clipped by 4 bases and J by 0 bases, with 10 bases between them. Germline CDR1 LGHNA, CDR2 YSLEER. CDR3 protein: CASSRSVSSYEQYF. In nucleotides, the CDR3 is TGCGCCAGCAGCCGCTCGGTAAGCTCCTACGAGCAGTACTTC.

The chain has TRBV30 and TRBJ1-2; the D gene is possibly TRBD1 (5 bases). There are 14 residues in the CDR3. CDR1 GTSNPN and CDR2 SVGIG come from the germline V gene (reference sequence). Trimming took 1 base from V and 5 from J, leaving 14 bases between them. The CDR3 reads CAWSGGGILYGYTF. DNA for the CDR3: TGTGCCTGGAGTGGGGGCGGTATTCTGTATGGCTACACCTTC.

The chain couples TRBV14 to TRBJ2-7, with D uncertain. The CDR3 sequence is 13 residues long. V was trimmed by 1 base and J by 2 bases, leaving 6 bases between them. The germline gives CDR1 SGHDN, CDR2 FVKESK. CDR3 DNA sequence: TGTGCCAGCAGCCAAGCTGGAGCCTACGAGCAGTACTTC. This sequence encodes CASSQAGAYEQYF.

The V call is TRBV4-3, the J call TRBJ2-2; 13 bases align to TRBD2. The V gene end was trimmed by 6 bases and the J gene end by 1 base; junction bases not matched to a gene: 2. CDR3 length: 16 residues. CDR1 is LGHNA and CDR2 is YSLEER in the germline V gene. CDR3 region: CASRRLAGGNTGELFF. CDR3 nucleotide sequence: TGCGCCAGCAGGCGACTAGCGGGGGGGAACACCGGGGAGCTGTTTTTT.

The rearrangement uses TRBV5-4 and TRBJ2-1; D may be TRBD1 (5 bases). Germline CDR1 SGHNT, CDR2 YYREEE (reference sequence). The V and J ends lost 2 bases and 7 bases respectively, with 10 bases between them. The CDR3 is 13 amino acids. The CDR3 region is CASSFETDNEQFF. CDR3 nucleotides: TGTGCCAGCAGCTTTGAGACAGATAATGAGCAGTTCTTC.

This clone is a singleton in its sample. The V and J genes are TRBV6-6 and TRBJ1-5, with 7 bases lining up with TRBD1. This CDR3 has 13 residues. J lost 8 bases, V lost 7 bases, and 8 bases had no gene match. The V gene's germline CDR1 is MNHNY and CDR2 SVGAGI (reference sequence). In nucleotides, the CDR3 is TGTGCCAGCAAGGACAGGTTGTCGGAGCCCCAGCATTTT. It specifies CASKDRLSEPQHF.

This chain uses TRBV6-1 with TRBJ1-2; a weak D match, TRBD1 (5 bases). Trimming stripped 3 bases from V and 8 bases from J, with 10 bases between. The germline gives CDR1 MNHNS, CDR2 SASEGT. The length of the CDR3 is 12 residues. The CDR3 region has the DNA TGTGCCAGCAGTGACCAGGGTCGAGGCTACACCTTC. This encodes CASSDQGRGYTF.

The CDR3 loop is CASSLNRDRGPRDGYTF. The CDR3 nucleotides are TGCGCCAGCAGCCTGAACCGGGACAGGGGCCCCAGGGACGGCTACACCTTC. The chain has TRBV5-1 and TRBJ1-2, with 10 bases fitting TRBD1. The germline gives CDR1 SGHRS, CDR2 YFSETQ. V was pared by 4 bases and J by 8 bases, with 17 bases of the junction left unmatched. The CDR3 loop spans 17 amino acids.